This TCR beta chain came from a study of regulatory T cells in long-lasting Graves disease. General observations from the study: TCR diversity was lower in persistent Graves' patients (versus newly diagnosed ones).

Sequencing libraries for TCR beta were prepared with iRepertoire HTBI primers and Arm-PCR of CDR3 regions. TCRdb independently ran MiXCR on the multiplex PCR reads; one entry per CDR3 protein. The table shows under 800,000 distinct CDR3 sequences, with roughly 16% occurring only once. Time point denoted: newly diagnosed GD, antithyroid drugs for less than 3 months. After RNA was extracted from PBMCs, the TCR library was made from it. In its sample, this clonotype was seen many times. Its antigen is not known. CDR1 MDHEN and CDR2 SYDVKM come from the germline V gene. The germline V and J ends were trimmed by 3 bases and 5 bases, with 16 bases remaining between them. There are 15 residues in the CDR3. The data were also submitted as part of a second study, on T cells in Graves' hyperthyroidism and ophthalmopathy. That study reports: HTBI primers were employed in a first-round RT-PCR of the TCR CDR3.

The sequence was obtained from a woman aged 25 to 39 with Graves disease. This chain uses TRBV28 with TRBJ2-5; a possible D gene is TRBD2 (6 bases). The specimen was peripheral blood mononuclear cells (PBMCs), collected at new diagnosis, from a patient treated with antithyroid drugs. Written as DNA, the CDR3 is TGTGCCAGCAGTTTGTCGGGAGCATCTAGGGAGACCCAGTACTTC. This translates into CASSLSGASRETQYF.